These 28 T cell receptor beta chains came from one sample sequenced in a study of T cells in localized non-small cell lung cancer. The protocol was immunoSEQ multiplex PCR, while the TCRdb copy is restricted to in-frame clones and leaves out a portion. The table lists about 1,400 clones, roughly 23% of them singletons. Material: normal lung tissue next to the tumor, obtained before any cancer treatment. These receptors all stem from a female donor of 60 years or more with stage I squamous cell lung carcinoma.

The chain couples TRBV6-8 to TRBJ2-1; D may be TRBD2 (5 bases). This CDR3 comprises 13 residues. V dropped 7 bases and J dropped 5 bases, with 12 bases sitting between them. Germline V lookup: CDR1 MNHGY, CDR2 SAAAGT. The CDR3 loop is CASNTLGDNEQFF. CDR3 bases: TGTGCCAGCAACACCCTGGGAGACAATGAGCAGTTCTTC.

This chain links TRBV5-1 with TRBJ2-7; 10 bases are a match to TRBD2. Germline CDR1 is SGHRS and CDR2 is YFSETQ. The CDR3 has 15 amino acids. V was pared by 0 bases and J by 7 bases, with 7 bases of the junction left unmatched. The CDR3 loop reads CASSLVAGGPGEQYF. For the CDR3, the DNA is TGCGCCAGCAGCTTGGTAGCGGGGGGCCCAGGGGAGCAGTACTTC.

In its sample, this clone was seen a few times. This rearrangement joins TRBV6-8 to TRBJ2-3; TRBD2 is a possible D gene (6 bases). Trimming shortened V by 5 bases and J by 2 bases, and 14 bases separated the two germline ends. The germline CDR1 and CDR2 sequences are MNHGY and SAAAGT. The CDR3 extends over 15 amino acids. The DNA for the CDR3 is TGTGCCAGCAGTCCCCCGGGCGGGGCCACAGATACGCAGTATTTT. This sequence encodes CASSPPGGATDTQYF.

The rearrangement uses TRBV6-7 and TRBJ2-2, with D tentatively TRBD1 (5 bases). TRBV6-7 is noted as an ORF with a role that remains uncertain. Trimming stripped 7 bases from V and 7 bases from J, with 7 bases between. This CDR3 is built from 11 residues. The CDR3 DNA is TGTGCCAGCAACAGGATCGGGGAGCTGTTTTTT. As protein: CASNRIGELFF.

There are a few counts of this clone. The chain carries TRBV28 and TRBJ1-4; 9 bases are a match to TRBD1. Trimming removed 1 base from V and 3 bases from J; junction bases left unmatched: 6. There are 17 residues in the CDR3. CDR1 and CDR2 (germline): MDHEN, SYDVKM. As DNA, the CDR3 is TGTGCCAGCAGTTTATTTGACAGGGGGTCAGCTAATGAAAAACTGTTTTTT. It yields the protein CASSLFDRGSANEKLFF. The variable domain in full, with the rest retrieved from reference TRBV28 and TRBJ1-4, is DVKVTQSSRYLVKRTGEKVFLECVQDMDHENMFWYRQDPGLGLRLIYFSYDVKMKEKGDIPEGYSVSREKKERFSLILESASTNQTSMYLCASSLFDRGSANEKLFFGSGTQLSVL.

Only a few counts were recorded for this clone. The chain uses TRBV28 and TRBJ2-2; TRBD1 aligns across 7 bases. The CDR3 has 15 amino acids. J was trimmed by 2 bases and V by 7 bases; bases with no gene match: 7. Per the germline V gene, CDR1 is MDHEN and CDR2 is SYDVKM. The CDR3 loop is CASTSDRINTGELFF. The DNA of the CDR3 is TGTGCCAGCACCTCGGACAGGATAAACACCGGGGAGCTGTTTTTT. The full variable domain, completed using reference TRBV28 and TRBJ2-2, is DVKVTQSSRYLVKRTGEKVFLECVQDMDHENMFWYRQDPGLGLRLIYFSYDVKMKEKGDIPEGYSVSREKKERFSLILESASTNQTSMYLCASTSDRINTGELFFGEGSRLTVL.

In this sample, this clone is medium-sized. The rearrangement joins TRBV7-2 to TRBJ2-2; no firm D call. Per the germline V gene, CDR1 is SGHTA and CDR2 is FQGNSA. V was clipped by 5 bases and J by 4 bases, with 8 bases between them. The CDR3 is 13 amino acids. This chain's CDR3 is CASSLTTTGELFF. In DNA form, the CDR3 reads TGTGCCAGCAGCCTAACCACCACCGGGGAGCTGTTTTTT.

Judged by abundance, this clone is large. The chain joins TRBV6-8 to TRBJ2-1, with 8 bases matching TRBD1. With V trimmed by 4 bases and J by 3 bases, 5 bases remained unmatched. From germline, CDR1 is MNHGY and CDR2 SAAAGT. The CDR3 has 15 amino acids. The CDR3 bases are TGTGCCAGCAGTTGGACAGGGTCCTTCTACAATGAGCAGTTCTTC. Translated: CASSWTGSFYNEQFF.

This clone was seen a handful of times. The chain combines TRBV6-8 with TRBJ2-5, with D possibly TRBD1 on 6 matching bases. This CDR3 region has 14 residues. V was pared by 7 bases and J by 7 bases, with 19 bases between. Looked up from germline, CDR1 is MNHGY and CDR2 is SAAAGT. CDR3 sequence reads: CASTSRRTVGTQYF. Here the CDR3 DNA reads TGTGCCAGCACCTCAAGGAGGACAGTCGGGACCCAGTACTTC.

The rearrangement links TRBV19 to TRBJ2-2; TRBD1 agrees at 7 bases. CDR3 length equals 15 residues. Germline CDR1 reads LNHDA; CDR2 reads SQIVND (reference sequence). Trimming removed 7 bases from V and 6 bases from J; junction bases left unmatched: 11. CDR3: CASKLDRAVAGELFF. The CDR3 region has the DNA TGTGCCAGTAAACTCGACAGGGCTGTCGCCGGGGAGCTGTTTTTT. The full variable domain, completed using reference TRBV19 and TRBJ2-2, is DGGITQSPKYLFRKEGQNVTLSCEQNLNHDAMYWYRQDPGQGLRLIYYSQIVNDFQKGDIAEGYSVSREKKESFPLTVTSAQKNPTAFYLCASKLDRAVAGELFFGEGSRLTVL.

A word on this clone: The sample contains more than one DNA sequence encoding this CDR3. The V and J genes are TRBV30 and TRBJ1-1; tentative D call: TRBD1 (6 bases). V shed 0 bases and J shed 9 bases, with 11 bases lying between them. The CDR3 totals 12 residues. The germline V gene encodes CDR1 GTSNPN and CDR2 SVGIG (reference sequence). CDR3 coding DNA: TGTGCCTGGAGTGTTTCTGGGGGCCAAGCTTTCTTT. Translating gives CAWSVSGGQAFF.

CDR3 DNA sequence: TGTGCCAGCAGTACAGGGGGCTACTCTGGGGCCAACGTCCTGACTTTC. It codes for CASSTGGYSGANVLTF. The chain joins TRBV14 to TRBJ2-6, with 9 bases that match TRBD1. Looked up from germline, CDR1 is SGHDN and CDR2 is FVKESK. V lost 6 bases and J lost 0; bases outside the gene matches: 3. This CDR3 has 16 residues.

V and J are TRBV18 and TRBJ2-6; possibly TRBD1 for D (7 bases). Between the trimmed V and J ends, which lost 2 bases and 0 bases, there was a span of 14 bases. CDR3 length: 18 residues. Germline loops: CDR1 KGHSH, CDR2 LQKENI. Here the CDR3 DNA reads TGTGCCAGCTCACCAATTAGACAGGGAGGCTCTGGGGCCAACGTCCTGACTTTC. Translating it yields CASSPIRQGGSGANVLTF.

This clone was seen a handful of times. The chain carries TRBV7-8 and TRBJ2-1; TRBD2 matches at 7 bases. Losses at the gene ends were 1 base for V and 13 bases for J; bases not matched to a gene: 7. CDR1 is SGHVS and CDR2 is FQNEAQ in the germline V gene. The CDR3 runs to 13 residues. CDR3 sequence: CASSLVGRENQFF. CDR3 nucleotide sequence: TGTGCCAGCAGCTTAGTCGGGCGGGAGAATCAGTTCTTC.

This clone was observed a handful of times. The gene calls are TRBV11-3 and TRBJ1-2; weak D call: TRBD1 (5 bases). The V gene's germline CDR1 is SGHNT and CDR2 YENEEA. This CDR3 has 17 residues. Trimming left V 3 bases short and J 3 bases short, with 20 bases between. The CDR3 loop is CASSFRDRGGEHYGYTF. The CDR3 nucleotides are TGTGCCAGCAGCTTCCGGGACCGGGGAGGGGAGCACTATGGCTACACCTTC.

The chain joins TRBV11-3 to TRBJ2-2; 8 bases fit TRBD2. J gave up 2 bases and V 2 bases, and 4 bases lay outside the gene matches. This CDR3 region has 16 residues. The germline CDR1 and CDR2 sequences are SGHNT and YENEEA. The chain's CDR3 is CASSLRRGANTGELFF. The DNA for the CDR3 is TGTGCCAGCAGCTTACGGCGGGGGGCCAACACCGGGGAGCTGTTTTTT. Full variable domain (remainder filled in from reference TRBV11-3 and TRBJ2-2): EAGVVQSPRYKIIEKKQPVAFWCNPISGHNTLYWYLQNLGQGPELLIRYENEEAVDDSQLPKDRFSAERLKGVDSTLKIQPAELGDSAVYLCASSLRRGANTGELFFGEGSRLTVL.

The chain has TRBV28 and TRBJ1-2, with D unresolved. Germline V gene data show CDR1 as MDHEN and CDR2 as SYDVKM. This CDR3 region has 16 residues. V dropped 3 bases and J dropped 2 bases, with 16 bases sitting between them. The CDR3 DNA follows: TGTGCCAGCAGTTTCCGCCTGGGCGACTCGAACTATGGCTACACCTTC. Protein sequence: CASSFRLGDSNYGYTF.

The gene calls are TRBV6-8 and TRBJ1-6; possible D gene TRBD1, 5 bases. With 4 bases removed from V and 9 bases from J, the gap between germline ends came to 16 bases. This CDR3 region has 15 residues. Germline lookup yields CDR1 MNHGY and CDR2 SAAAGT. CDR3 DNA: TGTGCCAGCAGTTGGTTCGGGGGTAGTAGTTCACCCCTCCACTTT. Encoded protein: CASSWFGGSSSPLHF.

This clone was detected only a few times. This sequence joins TRBV28 and TRBJ2-7, with D unresolved. The germline CDR1 and CDR2 sequences are MDHEN and SYDVKM. Trimming removed 3 bases from V and 3 bases from J, with 9 bases in between. CDR3 length equals 13 residues. This CDR3 is CASSFNQIYEQYF. The CDR3 nucleotides read TGTGCCAGCAGTTTCAACCAAATCTACGAGCAGTACTTC.

V and J are TRBV11-3 and TRBJ1-4; a possible D gene is TRBD1 (5 bases). Germline CDR1 and CDR2: SGHNT and YENEEA. Trimming shortened V by 5 bases and J by 7 bases, and 17 bases separated the two germline ends. The CDR3 runs to 15 residues. CDR3 in DNA: TGTGCCAGCAGCCCATTCTCTGGCAGGGCTGAAAAACTGTTTTTT. This translates into CASSPFSGRAEKLFF.

This chain connects TRBV9 to TRBJ1-2; D gene unclear. The CDR3 is 12 amino acids. Germline CDR1 and CDR2: SGDLS and YYNGEE. V lost 4 bases and J lost 8, with 12 bases in between. DNA of the CDR3: TGTGCCAGCAGCCACAGTCTAGGGGGCTACACCTTC. It is translated as CASSHSLGGYTF.

This clone was recorded a few times. The V and J genes are TRBV30 and TRBJ2-1; the match to TRBD2 covers 9 bases. From germline, CDR1 is GTSNPN and CDR2 SVGIG (reference sequence). The ends lost 0 bases at V and 2 bases at J; junction bases unmatched: 2. This CDR3 has 15 residues. Here the CDR3 reads CAWSVAGGAYNEQFF. For the CDR3, the DNA is TGTGCCTGGAGTGTCGCGGGAGGGGCCTACAATGAGCAGTTCTTC.

The chain carries TRBV30 and TRBJ2-3, with D uncertain. The CDR3 is 16 residues long. Per the germline V gene, CDR1 is GTSNPN and CDR2 is SVGIG (reference sequence). Between the trimmed V and J ends, which lost 4 bases and 2 bases, there was a span of 19 bases. CDR3 loop: CAWKNTDTVFTDTQYF. As DNA, the CDR3 is TGTGCCTGGAAAAATACCGACACGGTCTTCACAGATACGCAGTATTTT.

This chain links TRBV5-1 with TRBJ1-1, with a possible D match to TRBD1 (6 bases). Germline CDR1 and CDR2: SGHRS and YFSETQ. V lost 2 bases and J 1 base, leaving 9 bases between the germline ends. This CDR3 is built from 14 residues. The CDR3 sequence is CASSLQGRNTEAFF. CDR3 bases: TGCGCCAGCAGCTTACAGGGAAGGAACACTGAAGCTTTCTTT.

This clone was found a few times. The chain couples TRBV6-8 to TRBJ2-3; weak D call: TRBD1 (5 bases). CDR3 size: 16 residues. Germline assignment: CDR1 MNHGY and CDR2 SAAAGT. V lost 6 bases to trimming and J lost 1 base, with 17 bases between them. The CDR3 DNA reads TGTGCCAGCAGAGACCGACGAGGACACCGCACAGATACGCAGTATTTT. Protein product: CASRDRRGHRTDTQYF.

This clone occurred once. V usage is TRBV25-1 and J usage is TRBJ2-7, with TRBD2 identical over 7 bases. Trimming cost V 4 bases and J 5 bases; bases outside gene matches: 8. The CDR3 has 14 amino acids. Germline V lookup: CDR1 MGHDK, CDR2 SYGVNS. The CDR3 region is CASSGGGESHEQYF. CDR3 in DNA: TGTGCCAGCAGTGGTGGGGGGGAGTCCCACGAGCAGTACTTC.

This chain connects TRBV4-1 to TRBJ2-7; D unclear. CDR3 length: 13 residues. Germline V gene sequence: CDR1 MGHRA, CDR2 YSYEKL. Trimming cost V 1 base and J 2 bases, with 6 bases left between them. CDR3 DNA: TGCGCCAGCAGCCAAGCAGTTACCTACGAGCAGTACTTC. Its protein product is CASSQAVTYEQYF.

This clone is deemed large. The chain links TRBV6-8 to TRBJ1-1; no clear D gene. V shed 6 bases and J shed 2 bases, with 10 bases lying between them. Germline assignment: CDR1 MNHGY and CDR2 SAAAGT. CDR3 length: 13 amino acids. CDR3 region: CASSKNYNTEAFF. Written as DNA, the CDR3 is TGTGCCAGCAGCAAGAACTATAACACTGAAGCTTTCTTT.